This T cell receptor (beta chain) originates from a study of identical twins. Worth noting for this clonotype: The antigen remains undetermined.

Healthy Caucasians alone served as donors. Findings of the study overall: Modelling underestimated the level of out-of-frame TCR alpha sharing observed in monozygotic twins.

TCRdb independently ran MiXCR on the 5' RACE reads; one entry per CDR3 protein. The sample includes about 720,000 distinct CDR3 sequences, around a sixth of them seen just once. There are 15 residues in the CDR3. V was trimmed by 1 base and J by 6 bases, leaving 12 bases between them. Looked up from germline, CDR1 is LGHNT and CDR2 is FRNRAP. This sample was shared with a second study, whose subject was T cells expressing NK-cell markers. That investigation notes: With an anti-gamma-delta TCR antibody, sorting in several experiments was kept to alpha-beta TCR T cells.

Source material: PBMCs. The genes are TRBV12-5 and TRBJ2-2; perhaps TRBD1 as D (5 bases). The sequence derives from a woman between 18 and 29 years old in good health. CDR3 region: CASGLGQGLAGELFF. The CDR3 nucleotides read TGTGCTAGTGGTTTGGGTCAGGGCTTAGCCGGGGAGCTGTTTTTT.